This passage covers 17 T cell receptor beta chains from one sample sequenced in a study of T-cell reconstitution after alpha-beta-depleted transplantation in children. The library targeted TCRbeta and was prepared with unique molecular identifiers. MiXCR was run by TCRdb on the PCR reads, yielding one entry per CDR3 protein. The data contain 420,000 or so distinct CDR3 sequences, 11% of them singletons. Sequenced here: PBMCs from the stem cell graft donor, sampled from the stem cell graft. The receptors stem from a human donor who donated a stem cell graft to a child with acute myeloid leukemia.

This clonotype occurred once. The chain is built from TRBV7-2 and TRBJ1-4; 8 positions match TRBD1. From germline, CDR1 is SGHTA and CDR2 FQGNSA. V shed 3 bases and J 8 bases; nucleotides not matched to a gene: 8. This CDR3 has 15 amino acids. The CDR3 region has the DNA TGTGCCAGCAGCTTTGGACAGGGAGGGCTAGAAAAACTGTTTTTT. Translation gives CASSFGQGGLEKLFF.

The J gene is TRBJ2-1, the V gene TRBV5-1; D remains ambiguous. This CDR3 region has 18 residues. The germline V gene encodes CDR1 SGHRS and CDR2 YFSETQ. V was trimmed by 0 bases and J by 0 bases, leaving 16 bases between them. CDR3 region: CASSLAFDVRSSYNEQFF. The CDR3 DNA reads TGCGCCAGCAGCTTGGCCTTTGACGTACGGAGCTCCTACAATGAGCAGTTCTTC.

In its sample, this clonotype was seen a few times. This chain joins TRBV5-1 and TRBJ2-7; 7 bases agree with TRBD2. Looked up from germline, CDR1 is SGHRS and CDR2 is YFSETQ. The CDR3 runs 20 residues. V lost 4 bases, J lost 0 bases, and 22 bases stayed unmatched. In DNA, the CDR3 is TGCGCCAGCAGCAGGCCTAGCGGACTGACGGCCCTTGCCTCCTCCTACGAGCAGTACTTC. Translating gives CASSRPSGLTALASSYEQYF. The full variable domain, rest sourced from reference TRBV5-1 and TRBJ2-7, is KAGVTQTPRYLIKTRGQQVTLSCSPISGHRSVSWYQQTPGQGLQFLFEYFSETQRNKGNFPGRFSGRQFSNSRSEMNVSTLELGDSALYLCASSRPSGLTALASSYEQYFGPGTRLTVT.

The rearrangement links TRBV12-3 or TRBV12-4 to TRBJ2-1; 8 nucleotides agree with TRBD2. The CDR3 runs to 13 residues. V shed 8 bases and J 7 bases; nucleotides not matched to a gene: 7. The CDR3 loop reads CASSTQRGNEQFF. In DNA, the CDR3 is TGTGCCAGCTCAACTCAGCGGGGGAATGAGCAGTTCTTC.

A few counts support this clonotype. The rearrangement links TRBV5-1 to TRBJ2-5, with D hard to call. The germline V gene encodes CDR1 SGHRS and CDR2 YFSETQ. This CDR3 is built from 15 residues. V gave up 1 base and J gave up 2 bases, with 12 bases separating them. CDR3 in DNA: TGCGCCAGCAGCTTGAGTTCGAACAGACAAGAGACCCAGTACTTC. Translating gives CASSLSSNRQETQYF.

This sequence joins TRBV13 and TRBJ2-5, with 12 positions matching TRBD1. The junction had 5 bases not matched to a gene; V was cut back by 1 base and J by 2 bases. The CDR3 is 17 amino acids. Germline V gene lookup returns CDR1 PRHDT and CDR2 FYEKMQ (reference sequence). For the CDR3, the DNA is TGTGCCAGCAGCTTAGTAGGGGACAGGGGGCTTCAAGAGACCCAGTACTTC. It encodes CASSLVGDRGLQETQYF.

This clonotype was observed a handful of times. The rearrangement links TRBV24-1 to TRBJ2-1; D remains unclear. This CDR3 comprises 12 residues. Trimming stripped 9 bases from V and 8 bases from J, with 13 bases between. Germline V gene sequence: CDR1 KGHDR, CDR2 SFDVKD. The CDR3 DNA reads as TGTGCCACCGGAGTCCCAGGTCATGAGCAGTTCTTC. Protein: CATGVPGHEQFF.

V gene TRBV28 combines with J gene TRBJ2-7; 14 bases fit TRBD2. This CDR3 is 20 amino acids long. The V and J ends lost 1 base and 0 bases, in that order; junction bases with no gene match: 11. Germline V CDR1 and CDR2: MDHEN, SYDVKM. The CDR3 spells CASSLSEPGLAGVISYEQYF. The CDR3 DNA is TGTGCCAGCAGTTTATCAGAGCCGGGACTAGCGGGAGTGATCTCCTACGAGCAGTACTTC.

The chain recombines TRBV15 with TRBJ2-7; TRBD1 is a possible D gene (5 bases). The CDR3 consists of 15 residues. Germline V gene data show CDR1 as LNHNV and CDR2 as YYDKDF (reference sequence). The germline V and J ends were trimmed by 0 bases and 4 bases, with 13 bases remaining between them. This CDR3 reads CATSRDLTGNYEQYV. The CDR3, as DNA: TGTGCCACCAGCAGAGATTTAACAGGAAATTACGAGCAGTACGTC.

The chain is built from TRBV9 and TRBJ2-1; 9 bases are a match to TRBD2. J was trimmed by 5 bases and V by 4 bases; bases with no gene match: 10. This CDR3 spans 16 amino acids. Germline CDR1 reads SGDLS; CDR2 reads YYNGEE. The CDR3 reads CASSPWGSGRDNEQFF. The CDR3 bases are TGTGCCAGCAGCCCCTGGGGTAGCGGGAGAGACAATGAGCAGTTCTTC.

The chain recombines TRBV7-2 with TRBJ2-7; D is unresolved. This CDR3 has 15 residues. Germline CDR1 and CDR2: SGHTA and FQGNSA. Trimming removed 5 bases at V and 2 bases at J, with 16 bases between. The chain's CDR3 is CASSQPGSVPYEQYF. The CDR3 nucleotides read TGTGCCAGCAGCCAACCCGGATCGGTGCCCTACGAGCAGTACTTC.

This clonotype occurred many times. The rearrangement uses TRBV6-5 and TRBJ1-5; D is uncertain. With 0 bases removed from V and 3 bases from J, the gap between germline ends came to 9 bases. This CDR3 comprises 15 residues. Germline CDR1 and CDR2: MNHEY and SVGAGI. The CDR3 DNA reads TGTGCCAGCAGTTACTCGAGAGGGTTCAATCAGCCCCAGCATTTT. It encodes CASSYSRGFNQPQHF.

V usage is TRBV12-3 or TRBV12-4 and J usage is TRBJ1-1; 11 bases agree with TRBD1. V shed 7 bases, J shed 6 bases, and the junction held 10 bases outside the gene matches. The CDR3 runs 15 residues. As DNA, the CDR3 is TGTGCCAGCACCGCTGTGGGACAGGGGGTACCTGAAGCTTTCTTT. Translation gives CASTAVGQGVPEAFF.

This clonotype was detected only a few times. The J gene is TRBJ1-1, the V gene TRBV3-1; D gene ambiguous. V lost 1 base and J lost 11, with 14 bases in between. Looked up from germline, CDR1 is LGHDT and CDR2 is YNNKEL (reference sequence). There are 13 residues in the CDR3. For the CDR3, the DNA is TGTGCCAGCAGCCAAGGTCCCACACGGGAGGCTTTCTTT. This translates into CASSQGPTREAFF.

This clonotype showed up many times. The chain links TRBV27 to TRBJ2-2, with a tentative D call TRBD1 (6 bases). V lost 2 bases, J lost 5 bases, and 12 bases lay in between. The CDR3 loop spans 15 amino acids. Germline loops: CDR1 MNHEY, CDR2 SMNVEV (reference sequence). The CDR3 loop is CASSLQGQWTGELFF. The CDR3 DNA reads TGTGCCAGCAGTTTACAGGGGCAATGGACCGGGGAGCTGTTTTTT.

This clonotype has just a few counts. The rearrangement uses TRBV6-5 and TRBJ1-3; D may be TRBD1 (5 bases). V was pared by 8 bases and J by 9 bases, with 14 bases between. This CDR3 is 12 amino acids long. The germline CDR1 and CDR2 sequences are MNHEY and SVGAGI. This CDR3 is CASGPRGSTIYF. In nucleotides, the CDR3 is TGTGCCAGCGGCCCACGGGGGTCCACCATATATTTT.

The chain links TRBV7-2 to TRBJ2-7; tentative D call: TRBD1 (6 bases). This CDR3 is built from 14 residues. The germline V and J ends were trimmed by 4 bases and 3 bases, with 13 bases remaining between them. Looked up from germline, CDR1 is SGHTA and CDR2 is FQGNSA. The CDR3: CASSSTGLGYEQYF. The CDR3 DNA is TGTGCCAGCAGCTCGACAGGCCTTGGCTACGAGCAGTACTTC.